The rows below give T cell receptor beta chains drawn from one sample of a study of CD8 T cells in ankylosing spondylitis. TCRdb reprocessed the 5' RACE reads via MiXCR and lists one record per CDR3 protein. The sample consists of approximately 500,000 distinct CDR3 sequences, roughly 12% of them appearing once. Sequencing input: blood, either unsorted or a sorted T cell fraction (not recorded which). These receptors were taken from a male donor with ankylosing spondylitis. The CDR3 runs from the conserved cysteine through the conserved F or W. Fields, in order: CDR3 length, V gene, clone size, D gene, J gene, CDR3 DNA, CDR3 protein. A D gene is named only where the DNA matches it firmly. For some rows the clone size is stated as once, few or many, or as a class when expanded; others skip it.

len: 16; v_gene: TRBV27; abundance: few; d_gene: -; j_gene: TRBJ2-2; CDR3nt: TGTGCCAGCAGTTCGTCCGGGACACTAAACACCGGGGAGCTGTTTTTT; CDR3aa: CASSSSGTLNTGELFF
len: 16; v_gene: TRBV7-8; abundance: few; d_gene: -; j_gene: TRBJ1-1; CDR3nt: TGTGCCAGCAGCCCTCGGAGGGAACGGGGGAACACTGAAGCTTTCTTT; CDR3aa: CASSPRRERGNTEAFF
len: 15; v_gene: TRBV7-9; abundance: few; d_gene: TRBD1; j_gene: TRBJ2-3; CDR3nt: TGTGCCAGCAGCTCCCTCAGGGGGCGCTTAGATACGCAGTATTTT; CDR3aa: CASSSLRGRLDTQYF
len: 14; v_gene: TRBV20-1; abundance: few; d_gene: -; j_gene: TRBJ1-1; CDR3nt: TGCAGTGCTAGTCGGGACACCATGAACACTGAAGCTTTCTTT; CDR3aa: CSASRDTMNTEAFF
len: 15; v_gene: TRBV4-2; abundance: -; d_gene: -; j_gene: TRBJ2-2; CDR3nt: TGTGCCAGCAGCCAAGGGGTGGCAGAAACCGGGGAGCTGTTTTTT; CDR3aa: CASSQGVAETGELFF
len: 13; v_gene: TRBV5-6; abundance: many; d_gene: TRBD1; j_gene: TRBJ2-7; CDR3nt: TGTGCCAGCAGCTTTGACAGGGGCTACGAGCAGTACTTC; CDR3aa: CASSFDRGYEQYF
len: 13; v_gene: TRBV20-1; abundance: -; d_gene: -; j_gene: TRBJ2-1; CDR3nt: TGCAGCGCTCCTAAGGGGAGTTGGAATGAGCAGTTCTTC; CDR3aa: CSAPKGSWNEQFF
len: 17; v_gene: TRBV5-1; abundance: -; d_gene: TRBD2; j_gene: TRBJ2-1; CDR3nt: TGCGCCAGCAGCTCGCCGAGGACTAGCGGGAGCAGGAATGAGCAGTTCTTC; CDR3aa: CASSSPRTSGSRNEQFF
len: 15; v_gene: TRBV12-3/TRBV12-4; abundance: -; d_gene: -; j_gene: TRBJ2-1; CDR3nt: TGTGCCAGCAGTTTCCGGGCGGAGTTCGACAATGAGCAGTTCTTC; CDR3aa: CASSFRAEFDNEQFF
len: 17; v_gene: TRBV5-6; abundance: -; d_gene: -; j_gene: TRBJ2-2; CDR3nt: TGTGCCAGCAGCACTTGGAAGCAGGGGAAATTGCCCGGGGAGCTGTTTTTT; CDR3aa: CASSTWKQGKLPGELFF
len: 17; v_gene: TRBV20-1; abundance: few; d_gene: TRBD1; j_gene: TRBJ2-7; CDR3nt: TGCAGTGCTATCCGGGACAGTCACCTTTTCAACTCCTACGAGCAGTACTTC; CDR3aa: CSAIRDSHLFNSYEQYF
len: 15; v_gene: TRBV5-6; abundance: few; d_gene: TRBD1; j_gene: TRBJ2-3; CDR3nt: TGTGCCAGCAGCCTCCCGACAGGGGGATCGGATACGCAGTATTTT; CDR3aa: CASSLPTGGSDTQYF
len: 14; v_gene: TRBV12-3/TRBV12-4; abundance: many; d_gene: -; j_gene: TRBJ2-2; CDR3nt: TGTGCCAGCAGTTTGCGCCTGAACACCGGGGAGCTGTTTTTT; CDR3aa: CASSLRLNTGELFF
len: 18; v_gene: TRBV12-3/TRBV12-4; abundance: many; d_gene: TRBD2; j_gene: TRBJ2-1; CDR3nt: TGTGCCAGCAGTCTTCTAGCGGGAGGCCGTCCAAAAAACAATGAGCAGTTCTTC; CDR3aa: CASSLLAGGRPKNNEQFF
len: 16; v_gene: TRBV4-1; abundance: -; d_gene: -; j_gene: TRBJ2-2; CDR3nt: TGCGCCAGCAGCCATCGCACCGACCCGGGCGGGGGGGAGCTGTTTTTT; CDR3aa: CASSHRTDPGGGELFF
len: 12; v_gene: TRBV2; abundance: -; d_gene: -; j_gene: TRBJ2-3; CDR3nt: TGTGCCAGCAGCTACGGCCCAGATACGCAGTATTTT; CDR3aa: CASSYGPDTQYF
len: 19; v_gene: TRBV12-3/TRBV12-4; abundance: many; d_gene: -; j_gene: TRBJ1-3; CDR3nt: TGTGCCAGCAGCCGCCCACTTGGGGGCAAAGAGGGCTCTGGAAACACCATATATTTT; CDR3aa: CASSRPLGGKEGSGNTIYF
len: 12; v_gene: TRBV5-8; abundance: few; d_gene: -; j_gene: TRBJ2-5; CDR3nt: TGTGCCAGCGGCCAGGTGGAAGAGACCCAGTACTTC; CDR3aa: CASGQVEETQYF
len: 15; v_gene: TRBV13; abundance: -; d_gene: -; j_gene: TRBJ1-4; CDR3nt: TGTGCCAGCAGCCCACGACCGCAAGGGGCCGAAAAACTGTTTTTT; CDR3aa: CASSPRPQGAEKLFF
len: 14; v_gene: TRBV5-1; abundance: many; d_gene: -; j_gene: TRBJ2-7; CDR3nt: TGCGCCAGCAGCTTGGAGACCTCCTCCTACGAGCAGTACTTC; CDR3aa: CASSLETSSYEQYF
len: 15; v_gene: TRBV12-3/TRBV12-4; abundance: -; d_gene: TRBD1; j_gene: TRBJ2-2; CDR3nt: TGTGCCAGCAGGCAGGGGGCGGTCCGCACCGGGGAGCTGTTTTTT; CDR3aa: CASRQGAVRTGELFF
len: 13; v_gene: TRBV7-9; abundance: many; d_gene: -; j_gene: TRBJ1-2; CDR3nt: TGTGCCAGCAGCTTAGAGGGGAGACATGGCTACACCTTC; CDR3aa: CASSLEGRHGYTF
len: 15; v_gene: TRBV3-1; abundance: -; d_gene: -; j_gene: TRBJ2-5; CDR3nt: TGTGCCAGCAGCCAAGGTCTCACGGACCAAGAGACCCAGTACTTC; CDR3aa: CASSQGLTDQETQYF
len: 14; v_gene: TRBV5-1; abundance: -; d_gene: -; j_gene: TRBJ2-2; CDR3nt: TGCGCCAGCAGCGCCATAGAGAACACCGGGGAGCTGTTTTTT; CDR3aa: CASSAIENTGELFF
len: 14; v_gene: TRBV27; abundance: -; d_gene: -; j_gene: TRBJ1-2; CDR3nt: TGTGCCAGCAGTTCGACCCCGGACTTCTCTGGCTACACCTTC; CDR3aa: CASSSTPDFSGYTF
len: 14; v_gene: TRBV24-1; abundance: -; d_gene: -; j_gene: TRBJ2-1; CDR3nt: TGTGCCACCAGTGATTCGGGTTTACTAACTGAGCAGTTCTTC; CDR3aa: CATSDSGLLTEQFF
len: 16; v_gene: TRBV15; abundance: few; d_gene: TRBD2; j_gene: TRBJ2-1; CDR3nt: TGTGCCACCAGCAACCCTCTAGCGGGAGGTTCCACTGAGCAGTTCTTC; CDR3aa: CATSNPLAGGSTEQFF